This T cell receptor beta chain was documented in a study of blood T cells in healthy people across ages (dated by TCRdb to between 2014 and 2017). Background for the entire study: In model experiments, template switching captured about one uniquely barcoded TCR beta cDNA molecule for every two T cells. Age-related changes in TCR beta repertoire diversity were measured in the study by deep sequencing normalized with unique cDNA molecular identifiers. The donors were split into four age groups: young (average 16 years), middle-aged (39), aged (approximately 60) and long-lived (roughly 80). To avoid experimental bias, donors of different ages were randomly spread across the sequencing lanes. Two additional independent replicas of 1 million unique cDNA reads from the same blood draw were analyzed for two donors (one aged 18 to 30 and one aged 80 or older).

Library preparation employed 5' RACE. Sequencing relied on an Illumina HiSeq 2500. The second PCR ran for roughly 7 to 11 cycles and used a J-beta primer mix along with a sample-barcoded 5' primer. Each TCR beta cDNA molecule received a unique molecular identifier from a template-switch 5' adaptor carrying 12 random nucleotides. Each sample yielded at least 2.5 million CDR3-containing paired-end reads. First-strand cDNA was synthesized from all RNA with the Mint cDNA synthesis kit, primed by a TRBC-specific oligonucleotide. Following uracil-DNA glycosylase treatment, a first 18-cycle PCR with universal primers M1SS and BC2_uni_R was performed on all cDNA. Regarding the original processing steps: Each sample was normalized by randomly selecting 1 million high-quality reads, each carrying a distinct molecular identifier. Instead of being binned into consensus sequences, reads that shared molecular identifiers were thrown out. MiTCR, set to a Q25 quality threshold and the strictest error-elimination algorithm, was used for CDR3 identification, clonotype clustering and error correction. Lower-bound total TCR beta diversity was estimated with a nonparametric unseen species model using Euler transformation. TCRdb trimmed the raw reads at Q25, called clones with MiXCR and kept productive beta chains. Every CDR3 protein is listed once, alongside the most common genes and DNA of its rows. These V and J calls are TCRdb output, not the study's own analysis. This sample holds roughly 1.6 million distinct CDR3 sequences; around 36% were observed only once. Approximately 10% of the sample goes to the ten largest clones.

The germline V gene (reference sequence) yields MNHNY for CDR1 and SVGAGI for CDR2. V is cut by 5 bases and J by 4 bases, and the space between the germline ends is 11 bases. Including cysteine and phenylalanine, the CDR3 has 13 amino acids. Only the CDR3 part of the read is kept: 39 bases, read in frame from the first base. Systemically healthy Caucasian individuals from Russia, 35 to 50 in total and aged roughly 6 to 100 years, were included as donors. Approximately 9.3 milliliters of peripheral blood were collected from each donor into EDTA-treated Vacutainer tubes. Ficoll-Paque density-gradient centrifugation was used to isolate PBMCs, with at least 7 million obtained per sample. Total RNA, at least 6 micrograms per sample, was extracted from PBMCs with Trizol reagent. For every donor, an aliquot of PBMCs went through flow cytometry to measure the percentages of naive CD45RAhigh/CD27high T cells.

This clonotype was seen only a few times. No cognate antigen has been identified for it. No much larger clone is present one base from it, and per-base qualities are unavailable. General conclusions and limits of the study: A strong correlation was found between observed TCR beta diversity and the percentage of naive T cells measured by flow cytometry. The CMV infection status of donors was not known, potentially confounding age-related changes in expanded clonotypes. Total diversity estimates from one million sequenced T cells were considered lower bounds and underestimates. Conclusive comparison of naive and antigen-experienced compartments was prevented by the profiling of bulk unsorted PBMCs. Observed TCR beta diversity per million T cells fell roughly linearly with age, and a significant reduction was already apparent by age around 36. Compared with the aged group, more naive CD4+ T cells, fewer expanded clones and increased TCR diversity were shown by the long-lived group, suggesting age selection.

The chain links TRBV6-6 with TRBJ2-5; the D region possibly corresponds to TRBD1 (6 bases align). The source of this sequence is a woman younger than 45 in good health. Sequencing used blood. This receptor has the CDR3 CASSGQYLETQYF. At the DNA level, the sequence is TGTGCCAGCAGTGGACAGTATTTAGAGACCCAGTACTTC.